Presented here are 22 T cell receptor beta chains from one specimen sequenced in a study of cytomegalovirus exposure and HLA in healthy donors. PCR amplification relied on 60 Vbeta primers (plus 13 Jbeta primers). The method was immunoSEQ multiplex PCR; TCRdb's version includes in-frame clones alone and lacks a portion of them. The repertoire includes about 150,000 clones, almost 85% of them detected once, and 0.38% sits in the top ten. The sequenced sample consisted of PBMCs. The source is a boy aged 2 to 10 in good health and CMV-seronegative.

The chain combines TRBV5-4 with TRBJ2-5, with TRBD2 matching over 8 bases. The length of the CDR3 is 15 residues. J lost 2 bases, V lost 3 bases, and 6 bases had no gene match. CDR1 is SGHNT and CDR2 is YYREEE in the germline V gene (reference sequence). The CDR3 loop reads CASSSSSGPQETQYF. The CDR3 bases are TGTGCCAGCAGCTCCTCTAGCGGGCCTCAAGAGACCCAGTACTTC.

The chain employs TRBV4-1 and TRBJ2-7; 12 bases match TRBD2. This CDR3 is 18 amino acids long. In germline, CDR1 is MGHRA, CDR2 YSYEKL. Losses at the gene ends were 1 base for V and 0 bases for J; bases not matched to a gene: 7. CDR3 amino acids: CASSQVNLAGGLSYEQYF. In DNA form, the CDR3 reads TGCGCCAGCAGCCAAGTAAACCTAGCGGGAGGGCTCTCCTACGAGCAGTACTTC.

The V gene is TRBV4-2, the J gene TRBJ2-3, with D possibly matching TRBD2 (5 bases). Deletions cut 1 base from V and 2 bases from J, with 13 bases between. The CDR3 extends over 16 amino acids. Germline V gene data show CDR1 as LGHNA and CDR2 as YNFKEQ. CDR3 sequence reads: CASSQAGRTATDTQYF. The DNA for the CDR3 is TGTGCCAGCAGCCAAGCGGGCCGGACTGCCACAGATACGCAGTATTTT.

The chain combines TRBV6-1 with TRBJ2-7, with 7 bases that match TRBD2. The CDR3 extends over 16 amino acids. Germline V CDR1 and CDR2: MNHNS, SASEGT. V gave up 4 bases and J gave up 2 bases; unmatched junction bases: 11. CDR3 in amino acids: CASSAYVRGEAYEQYF. CDR3 in DNA: TGTGCCAGCAGTGCCTATGTCCGGGGGGAGGCCTACGAGCAGTACTTC.

This chain uses TRBV7-2 with TRBJ2-3, with TRBD1 matching over 7 bases. Germline V lookup: CDR1 SGHTA, CDR2 FQGNSA. The CDR3 is 15 amino acids. J gave up 3 bases and V 0 bases, and 3 bases lay outside the gene matches. CDR3 region: CASSLARGRTDTQYF. The DNA for the CDR3 is TGTGCCAGCAGCTTAGCGAGGGGGCGTACAGATACGCAGTATTTT.

The genes are TRBV6-5 and TRBJ2-7; TRBD1 aligns across 7 bases. The CDR3 has 14 amino acids. V trimming: 6 bases; J trimming: 2 bases; junction bases outside the gene matches: 7. Germline loops: CDR1 MNHEY, CDR2 SVGAGI. The CDR3 is CASSNTGETYEQYF. CDR3 DNA: TGTGCCAGCAGCAACACAGGGGAAACCTACGAGCAGTACTTC.

As regards this clone: The same CDR3 arises from other DNA sequences in this sample as well. The rearrangement joins TRBV5-1 to TRBJ1-2; 8 nucleotides agree with TRBD1. This CDR3 region has 13 residues. After removal of 4 bases from V and 4 bases from J, the junction contained 3 bases not matched to a gene. Germline assignment: CDR1 SGHRS and CDR2 YFSETQ. The CDR3 DNA sequence: TGCGCCAGCAGCCTAGACAGGGGCTATGGCTACACCTTC. It translates to CASSLDRGYGYTF.

This sequence joins TRBV27 and TRBJ2-7; 7 positions match TRBD2. V lost 5 bases, J lost 1 base, and 8 bases stayed unmatched. Per the germline V gene, CDR1 is MNHEY and CDR2 is SMNVEV (reference sequence). The CDR3 has 15 residues. CDR3 coding DNA: TGTGCCAGCAGTCCCCGACTAGCCCCGTCCTACGAGCAGTACTTC. As protein: CASSPRLAPSYEQYF.

The rearrangement links TRBV10-3 to TRBJ2-5, with TRBD2 matching 10 bases. The germline V gene encodes CDR1 ENHRY and CDR2 SYGVKD. This CDR3 region has 15 residues. The V segment lost 3 bases and the J segment 5 bases; nucleotides outside the gene matches: 6. The CDR3 sequence: CAISDLSGRKETQYF. The DNA for the CDR3 is TGTGCCATCAGTGATCTTAGCGGGAGGAAGGAGACCCAGTACTTC.

This chain connects TRBV10-3 to TRBJ2-7; 10 bases match TRBD2. Germline V gene lookup returns CDR1 ENHRY and CDR2 SYGVKD. The CDR3 is made up of 18 amino acids. The ends lost 2 bases at V and 4 bases at J; junction bases unmatched: 14. Here the CDR3 DNA reads TGTGCCATCAGTGAGAGGGGGCCACTAGCGGGATGGGGATACGAGCAGTACTTC. Amino acid sequence: CAISERGPLAGWGYEQYF.

This rearrangement joins TRBV6-1 to TRBJ2-7; D possibly corresponds to TRBD2 (6 bases). This CDR3 spans 15 amino acids. From germline, CDR1 is MNHNS and CDR2 SASEGT. V was trimmed by 5 bases and J by 1 base, leaving 15 bases between them. The CDR3 loop reads CASSKLGGVSYEQYF. DNA for the CDR3: TGTGCCAGCAGTAAGCTTGGCGGGGTTTCCTACGAGCAGTACTTC.

V gene TRBV6-5 combines with J gene TRBJ1-2; no clear D. CDR3 length: 15 residues. V shed 0 bases and J shed 3 bases, with 11 bases lying between them. Germline CDR1 MNHEY, CDR2 SVGAGI. CDR3 sequence reads: CASSYSGGEDYGYTF. The DNA of the CDR3 is TGTGCCAGCAGTTACTCGGGTGGGGAGGACTATGGCTACACCTTC.

This clone showed up just a few times. The V gene is TRBV5-6, the J gene TRBJ2-7; D is undetermined. CDR3 length: 13 residues. The germline V gene encodes CDR1 SGHDT and CDR2 YYEEEE. Trimming removed 4 bases from V and 2 bases from J, with 10 bases in between. CDR3 region: CASSHRVTYEQYF. The CDR3 nucleotides are TGTGCCAGCAGCCATCGGGTGACCTACGAGCAGTACTTC.

This chain joins TRBV29-1 and TRBJ2-7; maybe TRBD1 (5 bases). CDR3 size: 15 residues. Germline CDR1 and CDR2: SQVTM and ANQGSEA. Deletions cut 6 bases from V and 4 bases from J, with 22 bases between. The CDR3 reads CSVQLPGQGGYEQYF. The CDR3 DNA is TGCAGCGTCCAACTCCCTGGGCAGGGTGGGTACGAGCAGTACTTC.

J is TRBJ2-7 and V is TRBV28; TRBD2 might be the D (5 bases). V was shortened by 5 bases and J by 1 base, with 9 bases between the two germline ends. The CDR3 runs to 13 residues. Germline loops: CDR1 MDHEN, CDR2 SYDVKM. The CDR3 here is CASSEDLSYEQYF. In DNA form, the CDR3 reads TGTGCCAGCAGTGAGGACTTATCCTACGAGCAGTACTTC.

V and J are TRBV2 and TRBJ2-4; D ambiguous. The germline V gene has CDR1 SNHLY and CDR2 FYNNEI. The V and J ends lost 7 bases and 6 bases respectively, with 13 bases between them. The CDR3 spans 13 residues. The CDR3 bases are TGTGCCAGCATGGGTATGACTCTAAACATTCAGTACTTC. As protein: CASMGMTLNIQYF.

The rearrangement joins TRBV4-1 to TRBJ2-5, with 11 bases lining up with TRBD1. V was clipped by 6 bases and J by 2 bases; unmatched bases: 5. The germline CDR1 and CDR2 sequences are MGHRA and YSYEKL. This CDR3 is built from 15 residues. This CDR3 is CASSLDRGPQETQYF. In nucleotides, the CDR3 is TGCGCCAGCAGTTTGGACAGGGGGCCTCAAGAGACCCAGTACTTC.

This chain joins TRBV6-5 and TRBJ1-1; possibly TRBD1 for D (5 bases). The CDR3 covers 16 residues. CDR1 and CDR2 (germline): MNHEY, SVGAGI. Trimming removed 2 bases at V and 0 bases at J, with 13 bases between. CDR3 sequence (DNA): TGTGCCAGCAGTTACCTTGGGGGACTCATGAACACTGAAGCTTTCTTT. Its translation is CASSYLGGLMNTEAFF.

This clone appeared a single time. The chain combines TRBV7-9 with TRBJ1-4, with a possible D match to TRBD1 (5 bases). This CDR3 has 10 residues. In germline, CDR1 is SEHNR, CDR2 FQNEAQ (reference sequence). Between the trimmed V and J ends, which lost 8 bases and 12 bases, there was a span of 10 bases. In DNA, the CDR3 is TGTGCCAGCGCGGGGGGAGAACTGTTTTTT. Protein product: CASAGGELFF.

The chain has TRBV29-1 and TRBJ2-3, with 8 bases that match TRBD2. There are 15 residues in the CDR3. The V and J ends lost 4 bases and 0 bases, in that order; junction bases with no gene match: 6. The germline CDR1 and CDR2 sequences are SQVTM and ANQGSEA. The CDR3 protein is CSVGLAGKSTDTQYF. CDR3 DNA: TGCAGCGTTGGGTTAGCGGGGAAAAGCACAGATACGCAGTATTTT.

This chain uses TRBV7-3 with TRBJ2-6, with 9 bases aligning to TRBD2. Trimming took 5 bases from V and 0 from J; bases not matched to a gene: 5. The CDR3 totals 17 residues. The germline CDR1 and CDR2 sequences are SGHTA and FQGTGA. The DNA for the CDR3 is TGTGCCAGCAGCCCTTGGCGGGGGGGCTCTGGGGCCAACGTCCTGACTTTC. The encoded protein is CASSPWRGGSGANVLTF.

The chain combines TRBV20-1 with TRBJ1-1; D is undetermined. The V gene's germline CDR1 is DFQATT and CDR2 SNEGSKA (reference sequence). CDR3 length: 11 amino acids. Trimming stripped 6 bases from V and 3 bases from J, with 8 bases between. CDR3 amino acids: CSAGGDTEAFF. CDR3 DNA sequence: TGCAGTGCCGGCGGGGACACTGAAGCTTTCTTT.